A single sample gave rise to the 22 T cell receptor beta chains below, sequenced in a study of blood T cell repertoires in COVID-19. Sequencing used immunoSEQ multiplex PCR; TCRdb keeps in-frame clones, though not all of them. The profile shows roughly 290,000 clones, approximately 83% of them singletons. The sequencing sample was made of peripheral blood. The receptors shown here come from a person aged 65-85 years with COVID-19, enrolled during active disease.

The rearrangement links TRBV7-7 to TRBJ1-1, with D maybe TRBD1 (5 bases). CDR1 and CDR2 (germline): SSHAT, FNYEAQ (reference sequence). Between the trimmed V and J ends, which lost 5 bases and 3 bases, there was a span of 25 bases. The CDR3 has 18 residues. CDR3 in DNA: TGTGCCAGCAGCCGAAATCTGGGGCAAAAGGAGTCGGACACTGAAGCTTTCTTT. Translation gives CASSRNLGQKESDTEAFF.

The chain is built from TRBV29-1 and TRBJ2-7; 9 bases fit TRBD1. V shed 4 bases, J shed 1 base, and the junction held 5 bases outside the gene matches. The CDR3 runs 14 residues. Per germline, CDR1 SQVTM and CDR2 ANQGSEA. This CDR3 reads CSVVGTGRSYEQYF. CDR3 nucleotides: TGCAGCGTTGTTGGGACAGGGAGGTCCTACGAGCAGTACTTC.

V and J are TRBV6-6 and TRBJ2-1; 10 bases line up with TRBD2. The V segment lost 6 bases and the J segment 6 bases; nucleotides outside the gene matches: 2. Germline V CDR1 and CDR2: MNHNY, SVGAGI (reference sequence). The CDR3 consists of 13 residues. The CDR3 region is CASRASGGNEQFF. As DNA, the CDR3 is TGTGCCAGCAGGGCTAGCGGGGGCAATGAGCAGTTCTTC.

The V and J genes are TRBV6-4 and TRBJ1-4; a weak D match, TRBD1 (5 bases). The length of the CDR3 is 14 residues. Germline V gives CDR1 MRHNA, CDR2 SNTAGT. The V and J ends lost 8 bases and 10 bases respectively, with 20 bases between them. CDR3 protein: CASPARGIGVKLFF. The CDR3 region has the DNA TGTGCCAGCCCTGCCCGGGGGATTGGAGTAAAACTGTTTTTT.

The CDR3 loop reads CASSVDGNTEAFF. The CDR3 nucleotides are TGTGCCAGCAGCGTAGACGGGAACACTGAAGCTTTCTTT. The chain joins TRBV9 to TRBJ1-1; D gene ambiguous. Germline V gives CDR1 SGDLS, CDR2 YYNGEE. The V and J ends lost 0 bases and 1 base respectively, with 4 bases between them. CDR3 length: 13 amino acids.

Only a few counts were recorded for this clone. The rearrangement uses TRBV21-1 and TRBJ1-3; the D call TRBD1 from the table was never checked on the DNA. TRBV21-1 is noted as a pseudogene. The CDR3 has 17 residues. CDR3 in amino acids: CASSKSGDSNSGNTIYF. The CDR3 nucleotides read TGTGCCAGCAGCAAAAGTGGGGACAGCAACTCTGGAAACACCATATATTTT.

The chain uses TRBV24-1 and TRBJ2-3, with 13 bases fitting TRBD2. The CDR3 is made up of 19 amino acids. Germline V lookup: CDR1 KGHDR, CDR2 SFDVKD. Trimming removed 3 bases from V and 3 bases from J; junction bases left unmatched: 11. In nucleotides, the CDR3 is TGTGCCACCAGTGATCTTACTAGCGGGGGGGCCGGGGATACAGATACGCAGTATTTT. Protein sequence: CATSDLTSGGAGDTDTQYF.

The V gene is TRBV6-5, the J gene TRBJ1-2, with 7 positions matching TRBD1. The CDR3 is made up of 15 amino acids. CDR1 and CDR2 from the germline V gene are MNHEY and SVGAGI. V shed 5 bases, J shed 5 bases, and the junction held 11 bases outside the gene matches. CDR3 region: CASSRNTGVGYGYTF. DNA of the CDR3: TGTGCCAGCAGTCGAAATACAGGGGTTGGGTATGGCTACACCTTC.

V is TRBV28 and J is TRBJ1-5, with D possibly TRBD1 on 6 matching bases. Per germline, CDR1 MDHEN and CDR2 SYDVKM. The CDR3 is 14 residues long. V lost 4 bases to trimming and J lost 5 bases, with 12 bases between them. The CDR3 sequence: CASSYTGSHQPQHF. CDR3 coding DNA: TGTGCCAGCAGTTACACAGGGTCCCATCAGCCCCAGCATTTT.

The chain couples TRBV5-1 to TRBJ1-5; 12 bases align to TRBD1. The CDR3 covers 16 residues. Germline V gene sequence: CDR1 SGHRS, CDR2 YFSETQ. V lost 0 bases, J lost 6 bases, and 4 bases stayed unmatched. The CDR3 DNA reads TGCGCCAGCAGCTTGGAAGGGACAGGGGGCTCTCAGCCCCAGCATTTT. Its protein product is CASSLEGTGGSQPQHF.

This chain uses TRBV6-2 or TRBV6-3 with TRBJ2-2, with 7 bases that match TRBD1. V gave up 1 base and J gave up 5 bases; unmatched junction bases: 4. CDR3 length: 15 residues. The V gene's germline CDR1 is MNHEY and CDR2 SVGEGT. The CDR3: CASSYLQGRTGELFF. The CDR3 nucleotides are TGTGCCAGCAGTTACTTACAGGGGAGAACCGGGGAGCTGTTTTTT.

This clone occurred a few times. The V gene is TRBV10-3, the J gene TRBJ1-3; D not certain. This CDR3 region has 12 residues. With 7 bases removed from V and 5 bases from J, the gap between germline ends came to 9 bases. Germline values: CDR1 ENHRY, CDR2 SYGVKD. In DNA, the CDR3 is TGTGCCATCACCCCCCCCAGAAACACCATATATTTT. Amino acid sequence: CAITPPRNTIYF.

This chain joins TRBV25-1 and TRBJ1-6; TRBD1 matches at 8 bases. V shed 10 bases and J 7 bases; nucleotides not matched to a gene: 9. The germline V gene has CDR1 MGHDK and CDR2 SYGVNS. The CDR3 loop spans 14 amino acids. The chain's CDR3 is CATNQGAWNSPLHF. CDR3 DNA sequence: TGTGCCACCAATCAGGGGGCATGGAATTCACCCCTCCACTTT.

V usage is TRBV5-1 and J usage is TRBJ2-6; D is perhaps TRBD1 (6 bases). The CDR3 covers 14 residues. V gave up 4 bases and J gave up 3 bases, with 8 bases separating them. CDR1 is SGHRS, CDR2 YFSETQ, per germline. The CDR3 bases are TGCGCCAGCAGCAGGGGGATTGGGGCCAACGTCCTGACTTTC. Protein: CASSRGIGANVLTF.

V and J are TRBV6-6 and TRBJ2-5, with TRBD2 matching over 9 bases. V trimming: 7 bases; J trimming: 5 bases; junction bases outside the gene matches: 5. The CDR3 loop spans 13 amino acids. In germline, CDR1 is MNHNY, CDR2 SVGAGI (reference sequence). CDR3 protein: CASTLAGGETQYF. CDR3 bases: TGTGCCAGCACCCTGGCGGGAGGGGAGACCCAGTACTTC.

This chain joins TRBV11-2 and TRBJ2-5, with 13 bases aligning to TRBD2. Germline V gene sequence: CDR1 SGHAT, CDR2 FQNNGV. V lost 4 bases, J lost 5 bases, and 7 bases stayed unmatched. The CDR3 runs to 16 residues. The CDR3 DNA sequence: TGTGCCAGCAGCTCCGGACTAGCGGGAGCAGCTGAGACCCAGTACTTC. This translates into CASSSGLAGAAETQYF.

This chain joins TRBV4-3 and TRBJ1-5, with D possibly matching TRBD1 (6 bases). V lost 1 base to trimming and J lost 6 bases, with 13 bases between them. The CDR3 has 15 amino acids. Germline V CDR1 and CDR2: LGHNA, YSLEER. In nucleotides, the CDR3 is TGCGCCAGCAGCCAAGGGTGGGGGCGAGGTCAGCCCCAGCATTTT. Encoded protein: CASSQGWGRGQPQHF.

The chain uses TRBV7-9 and TRBJ2-7, with TRBD1 identical over 9 bases. J lost 5 bases, V lost 1 base, and 9 bases had no gene match. Germline CDR1 and CDR2: SEHNR and FQNEAQ (reference sequence). The CDR3 extends over 16 amino acids. The CDR3 spells CASSLGGQGLMNEQYF. The CDR3 nucleotides read TGTGCCAGCAGCTTAGGGGGACAGGGTTTGATGAACGAGCAGTACTTC.

This clone appeared a few times. V usage is TRBV23-1 and J usage is TRBJ2-1, with TRBD2 as a possible D gene (5 bases). TRBV23-1 is known as an ORF, though its function is uncertain. Trimming left V 2 bases short and J 7 bases short, with 12 bases between. This CDR3 is 14 amino acids long. CDR3 sequence reads: CASSQGRETNEQFF. The DNA of the CDR3 is TGCGCCAGCAGTCAAGGACGGGAAACGAATGAGCAGTTCTTC.

The J gene is TRBJ1-6, the V gene TRBV28; the D is unclear. The ends were cut back, 1 base at V and 0 bases at J, with 10 bases in the middle. The CDR3 consists of 17 residues. Germline V gene lookup returns CDR1 MDHEN and CDR2 SYDVKM. This CDR3 is CASSLFGRSSYNSPLHF. The CDR3 coding sequence is TGTGCCAGCAGTTTATTTGGCCGGAGCTCCTATAATTCACCCCTCCACTTT.

The chain has TRBV20-1 and TRBJ1-4, with a tentative D call TRBD1 (5 bases). V was clipped by 5 bases and J by 1 base, with 14 bases between them. The CDR3 has 15 amino acids. Germline-derived CDR1 and CDR2 are DFQATT and SNEGSKA (reference sequence). The CDR3: CSAGGGGLTNEKLFF. Written as DNA, the CDR3 is TGCAGTGCTGGTGGGGGGGGGTTAACTAATGAAAAACTGTTTTTT.

This sequence joins TRBV7-2 and TRBJ2-7, with 7 bases identical to TRBD1. Germline CDR1 reads SGHTA; CDR2 reads FQGNSA. The V and J ends lost 4 bases and 5 bases, in that order; junction bases with no gene match: 11. This CDR3 contains 15 residues. This chain's CDR3 is CASSSLARGSHEQYF. CDR3 sequence (DNA): TGTGCCAGCAGCTCCCTAGCCAGGGGGAGCCACGAGCAGTACTTC.